This is a list of T cell receptor beta chains from one sample in a study of shared clonotypes between healthy human individuals. Produced via immunoSEQ multiplex PCR; TCRdb's table is partial and in-frame only. The table records 2 million to 3 million clones, 93% of them present only once. Material: naive CD4+ T cells from PBMCs. These receptors came from a man aged 18 to 29 in good health. Some clones in this sample may be carry-over from other donors' samples. Each CDR3 is given with its conserved first and last residue. The D gene is left open where the match is weak. The size entry is marked missing in some rows and otherwise reads once, few, many or a size class.

j_call clone_size d_call v_call cdr3_nt cdr3_aa
TRBJ2-1 - - TRBV5-5 TGTGCCAGCAAACGTCTTTCTGGTCCTCCCCCCTACAATGAGCAGTTCTTC CASKRLSGPPPYNEQFF
TRBJ2-2 - TRBD2 TRBV10-2 TGCGCCAGCAGTGGCGGGACTAGCTCAGATGGGCTGTTTTTT CASSGGTSSDGLFF
TRBJ1-6 - - TRBV6-1 TGTGCCAGCAGTGAAGGGAACTCACCCCTCCACTTT CASSEGNSPLHF
TRBJ2-7 once - TRBV6-5 TGTGCCAGCAGTTACCTCAGAGGAGGCGAGCAGTACTTC CASSYLRGGEQYF
TRBJ2-1 once - TRBV2 TGTGCCAGCAAGGGCGACTATCCCTACAATGAGCAGTTCTTC CASKGDYPYNEQFF
TRBJ1-1 - TRBD1 TRBV18 TGTGCCAGCACCGCCTTCACAGGGGAGGACACTGAAGCTTTCTTT CASTAFTGEDTEAFF
TRBJ2-5 - - TRBV5-1 TGCGCCAGCTGTAATTTTTTGGTAGATCAAGAGACCCAGTACTTC CASCNFLVDQETQYF
TRBJ1-2 - - TRBV29-1 TGCAGCGTTGGCGGGGTAGGCTATGGCTACACCTTC CSVGGVGYGYTF
TRBJ2-7 - - TRBV29-1 TGCAGCGTTCGGGACACAGGAGCGTTCGCCGAGCAGTACTTC CSVRDTGAFAEQYF
TRBJ2-3 - - TRBV6-4 TGTGCCAGCAGCCTACTTGGTGGGCGAGATACGCAGTATTTT CASSLLGGRDTQYF
TRBJ2-3 - - TRBV27 TGTGCCAGCAGTTTTCAGATCGGCCGGGATACGCAGTATTTT CASSFQIGRDTQYF
TRBJ2-2 once - TRBV16 TGTGCCAGCAGTCAACACCAAGACCCGCCCGGGGAGCTGTTTTTT CASSQHQDPPGELFF
TRBJ2-1 - TRBD2 TRBV28 TGTGCCAGCAGACTAGCGGGAGCAGCCTACAATGAGCAGTTCTTC CASRLAGAAYNEQFF
TRBJ2-2 - - TRBV5-1 TGCGCCACCAAAGTACAAAATTCGAACACCGGGGAGCTGTTTTTT CATKVQNSNTGELFF
TRBJ1-2 few - TRBV2 TGTGCCAGCAGTTACCAGGGAGTCAACTATGGCTACACCTTC CASSYQGVNYGYTF
TRBJ1-1 - - TRBV10-3 TGTGCCATCAGTGACCCGTCCATACGTGAAGCTTTCTTT CAISDPSIREAFF
TRBJ1-5 - - TRBV25-1 TGTGCCAGCACCGCAGGGTTCAATCAGCCCCAGCATTTT CASTAGFNQPQHF
TRBJ1-2 - - TRBV6-1 TGTGCCAGCAGTGAAATGGGATTCCCCAGAGGCTACACCTTC CASSEMGFPRGYTF
TRBJ2-3 - TRBD2 TRBV27 TGTGCCAGCAGTCAATCCCTAGCGGCAGATACGCAGTATTTT CASSQSLAADTQYF
TRBJ1-3 - - TRBV28 TGTGCCAGCAGTTCAGGGGACCCCTCTGGAAACACCATATATTTT CASSSGDPSGNTIYF
TRBJ1-4 - TRBD1 TRBV2 TGTGCCAGCAGGACAGGGGGAGAAAAACTGTTTTTT CASRTGGEKLFF
TRBJ2-2 - TRBD1 TRBV11-3 TGTGCCAGCAGCCAAGGGACAGCCAACACCGGGGAGCTGTTTTTT CASSQGTANTGELFF
TRBJ2-3 - - TRBV5-1 TGCGCCAGCAGCTTGGTTGGTGGGAGTAACACAGATACGCAGTATTTT CASSLVGGSNTDTQYF
TRBJ2-7 - - TRBV29-1 TGCAGCGTCCTAGGCGGGACCCCCCCCTACGAGCAGTACTTC CSVLGGTPPYEQYF
TRBJ1-5 - - TRBV5-3 TGTGCCAGAAGCTCGAATCAGCCCCAGCATTTT CARSSNQPQHF
TRBJ2-7 - - TRBV7-2 TGTGCCAGCAGCTTTGACAGGCTTTACGAGCAGTACTTC CASSFDRLYEQYF
TRBJ1-5 - - TRBV6-6 TGTGCCAGCAGTTGGCAACAGTCTGGGAGCAATCAGCCCCAGCATTTT CASSWQQSGSNQPQHF
TRBJ2-2 once TRBD2 TRBV28 TGTGCCAGCACGACTAGCGGGAGTTGGACCGGGGAGCTGTTTTTT CASTTSGSWTGELFF
TRBJ2-2 - - TRBV7-6 TGTGCCAGCAACCCAAAGGGTGGGTTGGTGTTTACCACCGGGGAGCTGTTTTTT CASNPKGGLVFTTGELFF